This note documents a single TCR beta chain sequence. The antigen remains unidentified. The sample comes from a study of cytomegalovirus exposure and HLA in healthy donors. Study-wide findings and caveats: Clonal expansion, a later analysis showed, was greater in HLA-associated TCR beta chains than in equally common others. A later analysis reportedly found that, within productive TCRs, an Asian-associated ancestry cluster had fewer N-insertions than the mean observed across the roughly 630 donors.

Primers for the PCR totalled 60 Vbeta and 13 Jbeta. Data came from immunoSEQ multiplex PCR; TCRdb stores just in-frame clones and leaves some out. The sample has 120,000 or so clones, 73% seen once. Material: PBMCs. This TCR came from a woman aged 35 to 49 in good health and CMV-seronegative.

The CDR3 reads CASSPRQGSGNTIYF. CDR3 nucleotides: TGTGCCAGCAGCCCTAGACAGGGTTCTGGAAACACCATATATTTT. V usage is TRBV11-2 and J usage is TRBJ1-3; 7 bases are shared with TRBD1. This CDR3 is 15 amino acids long. In germline, CDR1 is SGHAT, CDR2 FQNNGV. The V segment lost 5 bases and the J segment 1 base; nucleotides outside the gene matches: 5.